Listed below are T cell receptor beta chains from one sample, sequenced in a study of T-cell memory formation after mild COVID-19. MiXCR, applied by TCRdb to the 5' RACE reads, yields one record per CDR3 protein. The sample lists 350,000 to 500,000 distinct CDR3 sequences; about a sixth were seen once. The specimen was PBMCs or a T cell subset sorted from them (not recorded which). These receptors were taken from a man between 18 and 35 years old who had mild COVID-19 (a few samples of this study predate the infection). Cell type and time point are not known. CDR3s include the opening cysteine and the closing phenylalanine or tryptophan. The order of the fields is J gene, D gene, V gene, clone size, CDR3 protein, CDR3 DNA. The D gene is left open where the match is weak. Only part of the rows carry a size: once, few, many, or a class if the clone is expanded.

J: TRBJ2-3; D: .; V: TRBV10-3; size: few; CDR3: CAISLGQSPVTDTQYF; DNA: TGTGCCATCAGTTTGGGACAATCCCCCGTGACAGATACGCAGTATTTT
J: TRBJ2-1; D: TRBD2; V: TRBV20-1; size: few; CDR3: CSARAKRGGSYNEQFF; DNA: TGCAGTGCTAGAGCGAAACGGGGGGGCTCCTACAATGAGCAGTTCTTC
J: TRBJ2-7; D: TRBD1; V: TRBV19; size: .; CDR3: CASSIRHGGTGAYEQYF; DNA: TGTGCCAGTAGTATCCGACATGGAGGGACAGGGGCCTACGAGCAGTACTTC
J: TRBJ2-7; D: .; V: TRBV9; size: .; CDR3: CASSVVGEQYF; DNA: TGTGCCAGCAGCGTAGTTGGCGAGCAGTACTTC
J: TRBJ1-6; D: TRBD1; V: TRBV20-1; size: few; CDR3: CSAPTGAVVSSPLHF; DNA: TGCAGTGCACCCACAGGGGCCGTTGTCTCCTCACCCCTCCACTTT
J: TRBJ2-6; D: .; V: TRBV10-3; size: .; CDR3: CAISESMEAYSGANVLTF; DNA: TGTGCCATCAGTGAGTCGATGGAGGCCTACTCTGGGGCCAACGTCCTGACTTTC
J: TRBJ2-5; D: TRBD1; V: TRBV29-1; size: few; CDR3: CSVAGQDSETQYF; DNA: TGCAGCGTTGCGGGACAGGACTCAGAGACCCAGTACTTC
J: TRBJ2-3; D: TRBD2; V: TRBV20-1; size: few; CDR3: CSARVRSSGVNTQYF; DNA: TGCAGTGCTAGAGTTCGGTCTAGCGGGGTTAATACGCAGTATTTT
J: TRBJ2-7; D: TRBD2; V: TRBV7-6; size: once; CDR3: CASSPATGGEQYF; DNA: TGTGCCAGCAGCCCAGCTACGGGGGGAGAGCAGTACTTC
J: TRBJ2-7; D: .; V: TRBV4-3; size: few; CDR3: CASSQDLGEAPSEQYF; DNA: TGCGCCAGCAGCCAAGATCTAGGAGAGGCCCCGTCCGAGCAGTACTTC
J: TRBJ1-1; D: TRBD1; V: TRBV7-2; size: .; CDR3: CASSSQGAVSTEAFF; DNA: TGTGCCAGCAGCTCTCAGGGGGCAGTTAGCACTGAAGCTTTCTTT
J: TRBJ2-2; D: TRBD2; V: TRBV7-9; size: .; CDR3: CASSLPSGGRRTGELFF; DNA: TGTGCCAGCAGCTTACCTAGCGGGGGACGCCGCACCGGGGAGCTGTTTTTT
J: TRBJ1-4; D: .; V: TRBV6-2/TRBV6-3; size: few; CDR3: CASTRPQEKLFF; DNA: TGTGCCAGCACCCGACCCCAAGAAAAACTGTTTTTT
J: TRBJ1-1; D: .; V: TRBV4-2; size: .; CDR3: CASRLRTNTEAFF; DNA: TGTGCCAGCAGGTTACGGACGAACACTGAAGCTTTCTTT
J: TRBJ1-2; D: .; V: TRBV7-2; size: .; CDR3: CASSLGYRDINYGYTF; DNA: TGTGCCAGCAGCTTGGGTTACCGGGACATTAACTATGGCTACACCTTC
J: TRBJ2-1; D: TRBD2; V: TRBV4-2; size: few; CDR3: CASSQATSGGSVEQFF; DNA: TGTGCCAGCAGCCAGGCGACTAGCGGGGGATCCGTTGAGCAGTTCTTC
J: TRBJ2-3; D: .; V: TRBV7-2; size: many; CDR3: CASSLDGTLDTQYF; DNA: TGTGCCAGCAGTCTGGACGGGACCCTTGATACGCAGTATTTT
J: TRBJ1-1; D: TRBD1; V: TRBV7-2; size: .; CDR3: CASSLLGQGAVNTEAFF; DNA: TGTGCCAGCAGCTTACTCGGACAGGGGGCTGTGAACACTGAAGCTTTCTTT
J: TRBJ2-5; D: .; V: TRBV12-3/TRBV12-4; size: .; CDR3: CASSLAVTVQETKYF; DNA: TGTGCCAGCAGTTTAGCGGTGACAGTCCAAGAGACCAAGTACTTC
J: TRBJ1-2; D: .; V: TRBV20-1; size: many; CDR3: CSASNYGYTF; DNA: TGCAGTGCTAGCAACTATGGCTACACCTTC
J: TRBJ2-1; D: TRBD2; V: TRBV6-2/TRBV6-3; size: .; CDR3: CASRLAGVGEQFF; DNA: TGTGCCAGCAGACTAGCGGGGGTCGGTGAGCAGTTCTTC
J: TRBJ2-7; D: TRBD2; V: TRBV20-1; size: few; CDR3: CSARGGGSYEQYF; DNA: TGCAGTGCTAGAGGGGGGGGTTCCTACGAGCAGTACTTC
J: TRBJ1-6; D: .; V: TRBV7-2; size: .; CDR3: CASKEWGYDSPLHF; DNA: TGTGCCAGCAAGGAATGGGGGTACGATTCACCCCTCCACTTT
J: TRBJ2-3; D: .; V: TRBV7-9; size: .; CDR3: CASTHGDTQYF; DNA: TGTGCCAGCACACATGGGGATACGCAGTATTTT
J: TRBJ2-6; D: .; V: TRBV21-1; size: .; CDR3: CASSRTIKVTSGANVLTF; DNA: TGTGCCAGCAGCAGAACCATCAAGGTGACCTCTGGGGCCAACGTCCTGACTTTC
J: TRBJ2-5; D: .; V: TRBV20-1; size: few; CDR3: CSARGDNKETQYF; DNA: TGCAGTGCTAGAGGGGACAACAAAGAGACCCAGTACTTC
J: TRBJ2-5; D: TRBD2; V: TRBV29-1; size: few; CDR3: CSVPGLAGQETQYF; DNA: TGCAGCGTACCGGGACTAGCGGGCCAAGAGACCCAGTACTTC
J: TRBJ2-3; D: .; V: TRBV4-3; size: .; CDR3: CASSQLRGSSTDTQYF; DNA: TGCGCCAGCAGCCAACTCCGGGGCAGTAGCACAGATACGCAGTATTTT
J: TRBJ1-1; D: .; V: TRBV7-9; size: few; CDR3: CASSRGGGEAEAFF; DNA: TGTGCCAGCAGCCGCGGGGGGGGCGAGGCTGAAGCTTTCTTT
J: TRBJ2-2; D: .; V: TRBV20-1; size: .; CDR3: CSARDYLANTGELFF; DNA: TGCAGTGCTAGAGATTACCTCGCGAACACCGGGGAGCTGTTTTTT
J: TRBJ1-1; D: TRBD1; V: TRBV20-1; size: .; CDR3: CSAPGTGGAGTEAFF; DNA: TGCAGTGCGCCCGGGACAGGGGGCGCGGGGACTGAAGCTTTCTTT
J: TRBJ2-2; D: .; V: TRBV5-6; size: few; CDR3: CASSLFGAGDTGELFF; DNA: TGTGCCAGCAGCTTGTTCGGAGCAGGGGACACCGGGGAGCTGTTTTTT
J: TRBJ1-1; D: .; V: TRBV5-1; size: .; CDR3: CASSSLGSQNTEAFF; DNA: TGCGCCAGCAGCTCGCTGGGGAGTCAGAACACTGAAGCTTTCTTT
J: TRBJ1-2; D: TRBD1; V: TRBV20-1; size: .; CDR3: CSAWDRNNYGYTF; DNA: TGCAGTGCTTGGGACAGAAATAACTATGGCTACACCTTC
J: TRBJ1-5; D: .; V: TRBV2; size: once; CDR3: CASSEMGPQHF; DNA: TGTGCCAGCAGTGAAATGGGTCCCCAGCATTTT